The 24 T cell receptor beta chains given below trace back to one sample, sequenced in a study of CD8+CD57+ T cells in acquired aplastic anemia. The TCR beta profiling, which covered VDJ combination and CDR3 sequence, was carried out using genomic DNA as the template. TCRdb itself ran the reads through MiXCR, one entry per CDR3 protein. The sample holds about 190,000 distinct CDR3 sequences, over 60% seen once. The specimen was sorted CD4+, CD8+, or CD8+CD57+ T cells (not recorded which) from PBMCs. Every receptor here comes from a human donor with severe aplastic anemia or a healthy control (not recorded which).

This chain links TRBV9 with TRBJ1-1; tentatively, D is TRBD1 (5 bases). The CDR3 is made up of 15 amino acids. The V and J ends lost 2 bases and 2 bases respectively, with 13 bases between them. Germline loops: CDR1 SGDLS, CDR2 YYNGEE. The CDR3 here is CASSVDPGQNTEAFF. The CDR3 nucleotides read TGTGCCAGCAGCGTGGACCCGGGGCAAAACACTGAAGCTTTCTTT.

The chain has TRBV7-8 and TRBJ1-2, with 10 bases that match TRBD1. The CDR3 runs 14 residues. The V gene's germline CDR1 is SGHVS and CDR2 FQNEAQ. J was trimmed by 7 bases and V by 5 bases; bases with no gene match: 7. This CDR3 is CASSTRTGGVGYTF. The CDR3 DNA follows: TGTGCCAGCAGCACCCGGACAGGGGGAGTTGGCTACACCTTC.

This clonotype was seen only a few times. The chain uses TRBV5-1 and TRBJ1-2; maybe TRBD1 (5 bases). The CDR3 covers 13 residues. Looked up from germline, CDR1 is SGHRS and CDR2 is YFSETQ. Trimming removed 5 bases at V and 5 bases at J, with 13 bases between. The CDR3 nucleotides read TGCGCCAGCAGGCAGCAGGGAAGTTATGGCTACACCTTC. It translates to CASRQQGSYGYTF.

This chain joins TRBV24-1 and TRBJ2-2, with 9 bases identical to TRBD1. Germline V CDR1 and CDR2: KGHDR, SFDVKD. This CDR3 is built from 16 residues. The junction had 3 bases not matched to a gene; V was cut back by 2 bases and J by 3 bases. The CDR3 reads CATSDSWTGDTGELFF. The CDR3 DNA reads TGTGCCACCAGTGATTCGTGGACAGGGGACACCGGGGAGCTGTTTTTT.

The CDR3 here is CASSSLDRPSYEQYF. DNA of the CDR3: TGTGCCAGCAGCTCCCTGGACAGGCCCTCCTACGAGCAGTACTTC. V and J are TRBV7-9 and TRBJ2-7; 7 bases agree with TRBD1. Germline V gene data show CDR1 as SEHNR and CDR2 as FQNEAQ (reference sequence). The CDR3 has 15 residues. V dropped 4 bases and J dropped 0; count of bases not matched to a gene: 6.

CDR3 coding DNA: TGTGCCAGCAGCTTAGGGGGGACCCCTGAAAAACTGTTTTTT. Translating it yields CASSLGGTPEKLFF. The chain combines TRBV7-6 with TRBJ1-4; D is possibly TRBD1 (5 bases). CDR1 is SGHVS, CDR2 FNYEAQ, per germline. V was cut by 1 base and J by 7 bases, with 10 bases left in between. This CDR3 is built from 14 residues.

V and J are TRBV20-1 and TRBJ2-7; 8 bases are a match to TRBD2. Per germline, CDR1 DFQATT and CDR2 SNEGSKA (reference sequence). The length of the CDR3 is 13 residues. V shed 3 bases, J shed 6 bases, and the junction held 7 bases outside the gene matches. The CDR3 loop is CSASRRGASEQYF. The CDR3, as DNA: TGCAGTGCTAGTCGGCGGGGGGCTAGCGAGCAGTACTTC.

CDR3 nucleotide sequence: TGTGCCAGCAGTTGGACAGGGGCGGGTTCACCCCTCCACTTT. Translating it yields CASSWTGAGSPLHF. The chain links TRBV27 to TRBJ1-6; 9 bases are shared with TRBD1. Germline V gives CDR1 MNHEY, CDR2 SMNVEV (reference sequence). The CDR3 is 14 residues long. V trimming: 4 bases; J trimming: 9 bases; junction bases outside the gene matches: 4.

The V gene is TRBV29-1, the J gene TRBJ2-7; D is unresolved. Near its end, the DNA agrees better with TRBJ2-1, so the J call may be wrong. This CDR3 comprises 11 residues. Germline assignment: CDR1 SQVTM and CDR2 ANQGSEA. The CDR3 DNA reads TGCAGCGTGACTCTGGGCGGCGAGCAGTTCTTC. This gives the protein CSVTLGGEQFF.

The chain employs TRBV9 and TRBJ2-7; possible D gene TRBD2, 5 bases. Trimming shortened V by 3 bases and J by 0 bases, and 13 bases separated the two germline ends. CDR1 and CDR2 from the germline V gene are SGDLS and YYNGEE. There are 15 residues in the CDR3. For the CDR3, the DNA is TGTGCCAGCAGCGCGATGACGGGAACCTCCTACGAGCAGTACTTC. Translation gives CASSAMTGTSYEQYF.

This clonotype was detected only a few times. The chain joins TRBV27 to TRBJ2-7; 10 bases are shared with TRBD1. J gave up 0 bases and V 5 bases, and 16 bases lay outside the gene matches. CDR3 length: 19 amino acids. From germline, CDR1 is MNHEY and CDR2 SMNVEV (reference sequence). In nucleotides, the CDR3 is TGTGCCAGCAGTGGCCGGTTTCGCCGGGACAGGGGCACCTCCTACGAGCAGTACTTC. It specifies CASSGRFRRDRGTSYEQYF.

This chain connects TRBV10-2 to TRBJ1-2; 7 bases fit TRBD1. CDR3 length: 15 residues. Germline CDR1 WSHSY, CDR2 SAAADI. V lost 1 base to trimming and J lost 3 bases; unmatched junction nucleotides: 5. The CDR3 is CASSEFRGQHYGYTF. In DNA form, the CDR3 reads TGCGCCAGCAGTGAGTTTCGGGGACAGCACTATGGCTACACCTTC.

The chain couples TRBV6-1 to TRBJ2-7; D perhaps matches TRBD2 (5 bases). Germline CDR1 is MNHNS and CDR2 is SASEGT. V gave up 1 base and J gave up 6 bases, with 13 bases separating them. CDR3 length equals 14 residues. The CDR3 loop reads CASSEVLVAREQYF. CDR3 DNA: TGTGCCAGCAGTGAAGTACTAGTCGCTCGCGAGCAGTACTTC.

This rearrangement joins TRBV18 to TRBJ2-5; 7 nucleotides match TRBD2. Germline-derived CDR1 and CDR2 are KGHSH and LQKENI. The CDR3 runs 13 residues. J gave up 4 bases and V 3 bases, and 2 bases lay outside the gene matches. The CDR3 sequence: CASSPREGETQYF. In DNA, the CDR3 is TGTGCCAGCTCACCGAGGGAGGGAGAGACCCAGTACTTC.

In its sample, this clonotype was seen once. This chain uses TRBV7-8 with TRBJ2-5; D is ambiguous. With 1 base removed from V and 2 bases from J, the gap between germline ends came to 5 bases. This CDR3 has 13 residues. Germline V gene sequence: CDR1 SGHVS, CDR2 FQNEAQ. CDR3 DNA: TGTGCCAGCAGCTTAGAAAGACAAGAGACCCAGTACTTC. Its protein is CASSLERQETQYF.

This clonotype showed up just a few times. CDR3 nucleotide sequence: TGTGCCAGCACCCGAGAACAGGTCCCCACCGGGGAGCTGTTTTTT. This translates into CASTREQVPTGELFF. The J gene is TRBJ2-2, the V gene TRBV5-4; D perhaps matches TRBD1 (5 bases). The CDR3 is made up of 15 amino acids. Germline V gene sequence: CDR1 SGHNT, CDR2 YYREEE (reference sequence). With 6 bases removed from V and 4 bases from J, the gap between germline ends came to 16 bases.

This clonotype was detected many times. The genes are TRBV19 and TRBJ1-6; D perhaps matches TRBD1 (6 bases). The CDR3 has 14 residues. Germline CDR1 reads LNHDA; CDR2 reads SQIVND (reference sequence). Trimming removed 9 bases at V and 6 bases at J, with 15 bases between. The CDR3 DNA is TGTGCCAGCGGAATCAGGGGCTTTAATTCACCCCTCCACTTT. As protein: CASGIRGFNSPLHF.

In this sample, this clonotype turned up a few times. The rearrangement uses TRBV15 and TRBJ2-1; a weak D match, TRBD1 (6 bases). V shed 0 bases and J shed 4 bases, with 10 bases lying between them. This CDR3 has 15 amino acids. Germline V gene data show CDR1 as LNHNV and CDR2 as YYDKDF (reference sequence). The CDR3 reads CATSRDRDTYNEQFF. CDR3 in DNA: TGTGCCACCAGCAGAGATAGGGACACTTACAATGAGCAGTTCTTC. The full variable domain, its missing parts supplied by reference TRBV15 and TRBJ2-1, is DAMVIQNPRYQVTQFGKPVTLSCSQTLNHNVMYWYQQKSSQAPKLLFHYYDKDFNNEADTPDNFQSRRPNTSFCFLDIRSPGLGDTAMYLCATSRDRDTYNEQFFGPGTRLTVL.

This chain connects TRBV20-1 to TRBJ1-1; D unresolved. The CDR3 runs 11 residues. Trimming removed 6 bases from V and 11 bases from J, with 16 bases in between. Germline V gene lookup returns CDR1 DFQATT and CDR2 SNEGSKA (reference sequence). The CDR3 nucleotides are TGCAGTGCCCCGATCATGGCGGTGGCTTTCTTT. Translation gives CSAPIMAVAFF.

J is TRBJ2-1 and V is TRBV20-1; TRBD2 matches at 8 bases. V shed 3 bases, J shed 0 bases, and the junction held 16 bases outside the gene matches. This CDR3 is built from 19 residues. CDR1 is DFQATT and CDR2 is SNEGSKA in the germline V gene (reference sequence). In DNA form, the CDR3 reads TGCAGTGCTAGCCCCTCGGGAGGGAGGGACGTTTTCTCCTACAATGAGCAGTTCTTC. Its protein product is CSASPSGGRDVFSYNEQFF.

CDR3 region: CASSRTGPNLEDGYTF. The CDR3, as DNA: TGCGCCAGCAGTAGGACAGGGCCTAACTTGGAGGATGGCTACACCTTC. The chain joins TRBV5-1 to TRBJ1-2, with 8 bases lining up with TRBD1. The CDR3 loop spans 16 amino acids. Trimming at V came to 5 bases and at J to 6 bases, leaving 15 bases not matched to a gene. Per the germline V gene, CDR1 is SGHRS and CDR2 is YFSETQ.

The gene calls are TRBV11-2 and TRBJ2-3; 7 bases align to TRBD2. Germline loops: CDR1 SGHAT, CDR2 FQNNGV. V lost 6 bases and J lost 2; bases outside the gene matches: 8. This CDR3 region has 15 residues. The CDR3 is CASRPPGRATDTQYF. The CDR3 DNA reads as TGTGCCAGCAGACCGCCTGGGAGGGCCACAGATACGCAGTATTTT.

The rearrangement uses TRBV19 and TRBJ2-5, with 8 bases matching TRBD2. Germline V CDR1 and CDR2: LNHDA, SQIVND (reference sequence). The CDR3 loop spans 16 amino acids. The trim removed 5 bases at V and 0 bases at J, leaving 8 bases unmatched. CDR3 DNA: TGTGCCAGTAGTCAGATCGGGGGGGAGGACCAAGAGACCCAGTACTTC. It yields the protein CASSQIGGEDQETQYF.

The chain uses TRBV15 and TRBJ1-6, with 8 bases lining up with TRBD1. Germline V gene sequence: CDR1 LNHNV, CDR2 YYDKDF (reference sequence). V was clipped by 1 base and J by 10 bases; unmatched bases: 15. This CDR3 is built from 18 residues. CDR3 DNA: TGTGCCACCAGCAGAGGGACCAGGGGGCGCGAGGTGGGATCACCCCTCCACTTT. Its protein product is CATSRGTRGREVGSPLHF.